Below, 12 T cell receptor beta chains from the same sample are listed, as sequenced in a study of blood T cell repertoires in COVID-19. Generated by immunoSEQ multiplex PCR, the TCRdb table keeps only in-frame clones and is missing some. The table lists more than 350,000 clones, over 75% of them singletons. Sequenced material: PBMCs or T cells enriched from blood (not recorded which). Every receptor here comes from a woman between 18 and 29 years old who had been exposed to COVID-19.

This sequence joins TRBV23-1 and TRBJ1-6, with TRBD1 identical over 9 bases. TRBV23-1 is noted as an ORF with a role that remains uncertain. V dropped 2 bases and J dropped 7; count of bases not matched to a gene: 9. This CDR3 is 17 amino acids long. The CDR3 protein is CASSQGNRDRANSPLHF. The DNA of the CDR3 is TGCGCCAGCAGTCAAGGAAACCGGGACAGGGCCAATTCACCCCTCCACTTT.

V and J are TRBV6-5 and TRBJ2-5, with 9 bases aligning to TRBD1. There are 15 residues in the CDR3. Trimming took 8 bases from V and 3 from J; bases not matched to a gene: 10. Germline V gene data show CDR1 as MNHEY and CDR2 as SVGAGI. DNA for the CDR3: TGTGCCAGCGCCAACCTTGGGACAGGGAAAGAGACCCAGTACTTC. Its translation is CASANLGTGKETQYF.

The chain is built from TRBV5-4 and TRBJ2-2, with D tentatively TRBD1 (5 bases). The CDR3 is 14 amino acids. V was trimmed by 6 bases and J by 7 bases, leaving 16 bases between them. Germline CDR1 SGHNT, CDR2 YYREEE (reference sequence). CDR3 nucleotide sequence: TGTGCCAGCACACAAGGTCAGGGTCACGGGGAGCTGTTTTTT. Amino acids: CASTQGQGHGELFF. The full variable domain, rest sourced from reference TRBV5-4 and TRBJ2-2, is ETGVTQSPTHLIKTRGQQVTLRCSSQSGHNTVSWYQQALGQGPQFIFQYYREEENGRGNFPPRFSGLQFPNYSSELNVNALELDDSALYLCASTQGQGHGELFFGEGSRLTVL.

V and J are TRBV28 and TRBJ1-6; D is ambiguous. Germline V gene lookup returns CDR1 MDHEN and CDR2 SYDVKM. V shed 8 bases and J shed 0 bases, with 11 bases lying between them. The CDR3 runs 15 residues. This chain's CDR3 is CASEEAASYNSPLHF. The CDR3 nucleotides are TGTGCCAGCGAGGAGGCGGCCTCCTATAATTCACCCCTCCACTTT.

The chain's CDR3 is CASSLGRGGLHEQFF. CDR3 in DNA: TGTGCCAGCAGCTTAGGCCGGGGGGGCCTCCATGAGCAGTTCTTC. The rearrangement joins TRBV11-3 to TRBJ2-1, with 8 bases that match TRBD2. CDR3 length: 15 residues. Germline trimming cut 1 base from V and 8 bases from J; bases unmatched to any gene: 7. CDR1 SGHNT and CDR2 YENEEA come from the germline V gene.

The chain is built from TRBV5-1 and TRBJ2-7, with 15 bases lining up with TRBD2. The CDR3 totals 19 residues. The J segment lost 3 bases and the V segment lost 1 base, leaving 11 bases of the junction unmatched. Germline CDR1 is SGHRS and CDR2 is YFSETQ. The CDR3 here is CASSLPNRTSGGDDYEQYF. The CDR3 coding sequence is TGCGCCAGCAGCTTGCCTAATAGGACTAGCGGGGGGGACGACTACGAGCAGTACTTC. Together with reference TRBV5-1 and TRBJ2-7, the CDR3 gives the full variable domain: KAGVTQTPRYLIKTRGQQVTLSCSPISGHRSVSWYQQTPGQGLQFLFEYFSETQRNKGNFPGRFSGRQFSNSRSEMNVSTLELGDSALYLCASSLPNRTSGGDDYEQYFGPGTRLTVT.

V and J are TRBV14 and TRBJ1-3; 8 bases agree with TRBD1. The junction had 6 bases not matched to a gene; V was cut back by 1 base and J by 4 bases. Germline lookup yields CDR1 SGHDN and CDR2 FVKESK. The length of the CDR3 is 16 residues. DNA for the CDR3: TGTGCCAGCAGCCAAGTTCGCAGGGGGCTCGGAAACACCATATATTTT. Translation gives CASSQVRRGLGNTIYF.

The rearrangement joins TRBV21-1 to TRBJ2-7; TRBD1 is the table's D call and was not checked against the DNA. TRBV21-1 has pseudogene status. The CDR3 totals 14 residues. CDR3 amino acids: CASSPPDRDHEQYF. The DNA of the CDR3 is TGTGCCAGCAGCCCACCGGACAGGGACCACGAGCAGTACTTC.

The V call is TRBV5-1, the J call TRBJ2-7; 9 bases are shared with TRBD2. The V segment lost 1 base and the J segment 5 bases; nucleotides outside the gene matches: 7. Germline loops: CDR1 SGHRS, CDR2 YFSETQ. This CDR3 has 15 amino acids. CDR3 sequence reads: CASSLLASGVHEQYF. The CDR3 DNA sequence: TGCGCCAGCAGCTTGTTGGCTAGCGGGGTTCACGAGCAGTACTTC.

Details on this clone: Other DNA sequences from this sample encode an identical CDR3 as well. The chain is built from TRBV5-1 and TRBJ1-1; 8 bases map to TRBD1. V lost 4 bases to trimming and J lost 3 bases; unmatched junction nucleotides: 2. The CDR3 covers 13 residues. Germline CDR1 reads SGHRS; CDR2 reads YFSETQ. CDR3 sequence (DNA): TGCGCCAGCAGCCTGACAGGGGACACTGAAGCTTTCTTT. Translation gives CASSLTGDTEAFF.

This rearrangement joins TRBV18 to TRBJ1-1; D is unresolved. V lost 6 bases, J lost 1 base, and 18 bases lay in between. This CDR3 is 16 amino acids long. Looked up from germline, CDR1 is KGHSH and CDR2 is LQKENI. CDR3 sequence: CASSSRLRSENTEAFF. In DNA form, the CDR3 reads TGTGCCAGCTCGTCGAGATTGAGATCCGAGAACACTGAAGCTTTCTTT.

This CDR3 is CASSLEVQGEKQYF. DNA for the CDR3: TGTGCCAGCAGCTTAGAGGTACAGGGAGAGAAGCAGTACTTC. The chain has TRBV7-9 and TRBJ2-7; TRBD1 might be the D (6 bases). With 1 base removed from V and 8 bases from J, the gap between germline ends came to 15 bases. Germline-derived CDR1 and CDR2 are SEHNR and FQNEAQ (reference sequence). This CDR3 has 14 residues.